Reported below is one T cell receptor beta chain. This sample is part of a study of blood T cell repertoires in COVID-19. Across the whole study: The samples span acute and convalescent COVID-19 from the United States, Italy and Spain. Sources were T cells, B-cell-depleted T cells, or PBMCs; the material itself was cDNA or gDNA.

Per the original methods: Using reference gene primer amplification, nucleated cell counts were estimated. The repertoire was sequenced with immunoSEQ multiplex PCR; TCRdb's copy has only in-frame clones and lacks some. D and trimming were read from the DNA, whereas the V and J calls and clone size are those reported in that table. The sample records 120,000 or so clones, 65% to 85% being singletons. The CDR3 is 17 amino acids. V lost 1 base to trimming and J lost 2 bases; unmatched junction nucleotides: 4. In germline, CDR1 is LGHNA, CDR2 YSLEER. The clonotype originates from a man older than 75 with active or convalescent COVID-19. The rearrangement links TRBV4-3 to TRBJ2-6; 8 bases agree with TRBD2. Sequencing was carried out using peripheral blood. CDR3 in amino acids: CASSQVQRGPGANVLTF. The DNA of the CDR3 is TGCGCCAGCAGCCAAGTTCAGCGGGGGCCTGGGGCCAACGTCCTGACTTTC.